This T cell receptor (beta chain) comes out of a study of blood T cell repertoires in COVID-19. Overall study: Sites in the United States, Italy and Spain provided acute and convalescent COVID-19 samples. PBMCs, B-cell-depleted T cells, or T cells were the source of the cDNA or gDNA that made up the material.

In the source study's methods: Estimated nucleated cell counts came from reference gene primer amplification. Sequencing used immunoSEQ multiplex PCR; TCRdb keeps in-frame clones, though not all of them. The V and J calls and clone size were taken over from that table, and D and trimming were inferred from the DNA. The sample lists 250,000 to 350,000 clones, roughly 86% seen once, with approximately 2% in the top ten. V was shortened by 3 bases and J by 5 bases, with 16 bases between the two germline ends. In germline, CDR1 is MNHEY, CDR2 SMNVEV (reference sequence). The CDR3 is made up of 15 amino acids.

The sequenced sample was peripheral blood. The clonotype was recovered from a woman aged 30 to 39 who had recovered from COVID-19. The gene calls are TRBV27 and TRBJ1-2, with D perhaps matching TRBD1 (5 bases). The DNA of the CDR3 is TGTGCCAGCAGTTTCGATCCTACCGGGGGTTATGGCTACACCTTC. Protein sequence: CASSFDPTGGYGYTF.